A selection of T cell receptor beta chains follows, all from one sample in a study of T cell clonotyping in hematopoietic cell transplantation. Profiling relied on immunoSEQ multiplex PCR, and the TCRdb table lists in-frame clones only, not all of them. The table has nearly 11,000 clones, 40% to 55% seen once. Sequencing was performed on PBMCs, taken 30 days after allogeneic stem cell transplant. The source of these receptors is a male patient aged 50 to 59 who had an allogeneic stem cell transplant from an unrelated donor, so the T cells may come from the graft donor. Some clones in this sample may be carry-over from other donors' samples. The CDR3 runs from the conserved cysteine through the conserved F or W. A D gene is named only where the DNA matches it firmly. Size is stated for part of the rows, as once, few or many counts, or as a class when the clone is expanded.

d_call: TRBD1; v_call: TRBV4-1; clone_size: few; j_call: TRBJ2-7; cdr3_nt: TGCGCCAGCAGCCAACTTTGGCGGGACAGGGTGCCTTACGAGCAGTACTTC; cdr3_aa: CASSQLWRDRVPYEQYF
d_call: .; v_call: TRBV30; clone_size: .; j_call: TRBJ1-5; cdr3_nt: TGTGCCTTTTCCCCACACCGATATAGCAATCAGCCCCAGCATTTT; cdr3_aa: CAFSPHRYSNQPQHF
d_call: TRBD2; v_call: TRBV14; clone_size: few; j_call: TRBJ2-3; cdr3_nt: TGTGCCAGCAGCCCATTGGGACTAGCGGGGGGCCAGGGCACAGATACGCAGTATTTT; cdr3_aa: CASSPLGLAGGQGTDTQYF
d_call: .; v_call: TRBV30; clone_size: .; j_call: TRBJ1-4; cdr3_nt: TGTGCCCACTCCCACACCAGAACTGGGAAACTGTTTTTT; cdr3_aa: CAHSHTRTGKLFF
d_call: .; v_call: TRBV6-5; clone_size: few; j_call: TRBJ2-5; cdr3_nt: TGTGCCAGCAGGACCGATCCGGGCAGGGGGACCCAGTACTTC; cdr3_aa: CASRTDPGRGTQYF
d_call: .; v_call: TRBV5-1; clone_size: .; j_call: TRBJ1-2; cdr3_nt: TGCGCCAGCAGCTTGGTGGGTAGGTCGGGCTATGGCTACACCTTC; cdr3_aa: CASSLVGRSGYGYTF
d_call: .; v_call: TRBV9; clone_size: .; j_call: TRBJ2-1; cdr3_nt: TGTGCCAGCAGCGTAGATGGCAATGAGCAGTTCTTC; cdr3_aa: CASSVDGNEQFF
d_call: TRBD1; v_call: TRBV11-2; clone_size: .; j_call: TRBJ1-2; cdr3_nt: TGTGCCAGCAGCCTCGGACAGGGGGGGCACTATGGCTACACCTTC; cdr3_aa: CASSLGQGGHYGYTF
d_call: .; v_call: TRBV5-4; clone_size: .; j_call: TRBJ1-1; cdr3_nt: TGTGCCAGCAGCCGACAGATGAACACTGAAGCTTTCTTT; cdr3_aa: CASSRQMNTEAFF
d_call: .; v_call: TRBV11-2; clone_size: few; j_call: TRBJ2-7; cdr3_nt: TGTGCCAGCAGCGGGGAGATCGAGCAGTACTTC; cdr3_aa: CASSGEIEQYF
d_call: .; v_call: TRBV19; clone_size: .; j_call: TRBJ1-2; cdr3_nt: TGTGCCAGTAGTATAGCCCCAGGGTATCACTATGGCTACACCTTC; cdr3_aa: CASSIAPGYHYGYTF
d_call: TRBD1; v_call: TRBV30; clone_size: .; j_call: TRBJ1-3; cdr3_nt: TGTGCCTGGGAGGGACAGGGGGGAAACACCATATATTTT; cdr3_aa: CAWEGQGGNTIYF
d_call: TRBD1; v_call: TRBV6-1; clone_size: .; j_call: TRBJ1-6; cdr3_nt: TGTGCCAGCAGTGGTGGACAGGGACAGAGCTCCTATAATTCACCCCTCCACTTT; cdr3_aa: CASSGGQGQSSYNSPLHF
d_call: TRBD2; v_call: TRBV6-1; clone_size: .; j_call: TRBJ2-6; cdr3_nt: TGTGCCAGCAGTGGGGCAGCGGGAGGCGCGGGGGCCAACGTCCTGACTTTC; cdr3_aa: CASSGAAGGAGANVLTF
d_call: .; v_call: TRBV6-6; clone_size: few; j_call: TRBJ2-1; cdr3_nt: TGTGCCAGCAGTCCCGTTCGAGCGTTGGTGGGAAATGAGCAGTTCTTC; cdr3_aa: CASSPVRALVGNEQFF
d_call: TRBD1; v_call: TRBV29-1; clone_size: .; j_call: TRBJ2-2; cdr3_nt: TGCAGCTCGGGACAGTCGAACACCGGGGAGCTGTTTTTT; cdr3_aa: CSSGQSNTGELFF
d_call: .; v_call: TRBV2; clone_size: few; j_call: TRBJ1-5; cdr3_nt: TGTGCCAGCTCCATGGACCGAACCAATCAGCCCCAGCATTTT; cdr3_aa: CASSMDRTNQPQHF
d_call: TRBD2; v_call: TRBV5-6; clone_size: .; j_call: TRBJ2-7; cdr3_nt: TGTGCCAGCAGCTCCCGTTCTAGCGGGGAGGTTCCGTACGAGCAGTACTTC; cdr3_aa: CASSSRSSGEVPYEQYF
d_call: .; v_call: TRBV7-2; clone_size: large; j_call: TRBJ1-5; cdr3_nt: TGTGCCAGCAGCTTAGGGGGGATTCAGCCCCAGCATTTT; cdr3_aa: CASSLGGIQPQHF
d_call: TRBD1; v_call: TRBV7-2; clone_size: .; j_call: TRBJ1-4; cdr3_nt: TGTGCCAGCAGCTACCGGGACAGGGAAGGAGAAAAACTGTTTTTT; cdr3_aa: CASSYRDREGEKLFF
d_call: .; v_call: TRBV5-1; clone_size: .; j_call: TRBJ2-3; cdr3_nt: TGCGCCAGCAGCTTGGAGCCCTCAGGTACGCAGTATTTT; cdr3_aa: CASSLEPSGTQYF
d_call: TRBD1; v_call: TRBV5-1; clone_size: .; j_call: TRBJ2-7; cdr3_nt: TGCGCCAGCAGCCCGAAACAGGGGGCAACTTCCTACGAGCAGTACTTC; cdr3_aa: CASSPKQGATSYEQYF
d_call: .; v_call: TRBV30; clone_size: few; j_call: TRBJ1-1; cdr3_nt: TGTGCCTGGAGACAACTGAACACTGAAGCTTTCTTT; cdr3_aa: CAWRQLNTEAFF
d_call: .; v_call: TRBV30; clone_size: .; j_call: TRBJ1-6; cdr3_nt: TGTGCCTGGAGTCTCTCGGGGGGGCATCAAAACAATTCACCCCTCCACTTT; cdr3_aa: CAWSLSGGHQNNSPLHF
d_call: .; v_call: TRBV5-4; clone_size: few; j_call: TRBJ2-7; cdr3_nt: TGTGCCAGCAGCTTGGCCTCTGTAGAGGAGCAGTACTTC; cdr3_aa: CASSLASVEEQYF
d_call: .; v_call: TRBV29-1; clone_size: .; j_call: TRBJ1-1; cdr3_nt: TGCAGCGTGTCCGGACCGAACACTGAAGCTTTCTTT; cdr3_aa: CSVSGPNTEAFF
d_call: TRBD2; v_call: TRBV7-3; clone_size: .; j_call: TRBJ2-1; cdr3_nt: TGTGCCAGCAGCCCCTGGGGGACTAGCGGTTACAATGAGCAGTTCTTC; cdr3_aa: CASSPWGTSGYNEQFF
d_call: .; v_call: TRBV29-1; clone_size: .; j_call: TRBJ2-1; cdr3_nt: TGCAGCGTTGGCGGGAACAATGAGCAGTTCTTC; cdr3_aa: CSVGGNNEQFF
d_call: TRBD2; v_call: TRBV6-1; clone_size: few; j_call: TRBJ2-6; cdr3_nt: TGTGCCAGCAGTGAACCCTCGGGGGGGCTTGGGGCCAACGTCCTGACTTTC; cdr3_aa: CASSEPSGGLGANVLTF
d_call: .; v_call: TRBV2; clone_size: .; j_call: TRBJ1-2; cdr3_nt: TGTGCCAGCAGTGATCGGGGGAGCCTTGCGGGTAACTATGGCTACACCTTC; cdr3_aa: CASSDRGSLAGNYGYTF
d_call: .; v_call: TRBV18; clone_size: few; j_call: TRBJ1-3; cdr3_nt: TGTGCCAGCTCACCAACCGGGTACACTGGAAACACCATATATTTT; cdr3_aa: CASSPTGYTGNTIYF
d_call: TRBD2; v_call: TRBV19; clone_size: few; j_call: TRBJ2-1; cdr3_nt: TGTGCCAGTAGTATTAGTAGCGGGGCCTACAATGAGCAGTTCTTC; cdr3_aa: CASSISSGAYNEQFF
d_call: .; v_call: TRBV30; clone_size: once; j_call: TRBJ1-5; cdr3_nt: TGTGCCTGGAGTCCTCGGACGGGGGGGCGTCAGCCCCAGCATTTT; cdr3_aa: CAWSPRTGGRQPQHF
d_call: .; v_call: TRBV7-6; clone_size: few; j_call: TRBJ1-4; cdr3_nt: TGTGCCAGCAGCAATAATGAAAAACTGTTTTTT; cdr3_aa: CASSNNEKLFF
d_call: .; v_call: TRBV25-1; clone_size: .; j_call: TRBJ2-6; cdr3_nt: TGTGCCAGCAGTGAAGGTGGAAGCTCTGGGGCCAACGTCCTGACTTTC; cdr3_aa: CASSEGGSSGANVLTF
d_call: .; v_call: TRBV7-6; clone_size: few; j_call: TRBJ2-2; cdr3_nt: TGTGCCAGCAGCTTAGAGGGGGGCACCGGGGAGCTGTTTTTT; cdr3_aa: CASSLEGGTGELFF
d_call: TRBD1; v_call: TRBV2; clone_size: .; j_call: TRBJ1-2; cdr3_nt: TGTGCCAGCAGTGAAAGGACAGGCGCTAACTATGGCTACACCTTC; cdr3_aa: CASSERTGANYGYTF
d_call: .; v_call: TRBV6-5; clone_size: few; j_call: TRBJ2-5; cdr3_nt: TGTGCCAGCAGTGTAATGGCGGGACAAGAGACCCAGTACTTC; cdr3_aa: CASSVMAGQETQYF
d_call: .; v_call: TRBV4-3; clone_size: few; j_call: TRBJ1-4; cdr3_nt: TGCGCCAGCAGCCAAGTGCCGGGGGCAGGAAGTGAAAAACTGTTTTTT; cdr3_aa: CASSQVPGAGSEKLFF
d_call: .; v_call: TRBV4-1; clone_size: few; j_call: TRBJ2-7; cdr3_nt: TGCGCCAGCAGCGTACAGGGTAGGAGCTACGAGCAGTACTTC; cdr3_aa: CASSVQGRSYEQYF
d_call: TRBD2; v_call: TRBV6-5; clone_size: few; j_call: TRBJ2-7; cdr3_nt: TGTGCCAGCAACGAACGGCGGGAGGAATACGAGCAGTACTTC; cdr3_aa: CASNERREEYEQYF
d_call: .; v_call: TRBV25-1; clone_size: .; j_call: TRBJ2-3; cdr3_nt: TGTGCCAGCAGTGGGCTAAACACAGATACGCAGTATTTT; cdr3_aa: CASSGLNTDTQYF
d_call: .; v_call: TRBV7-9; clone_size: .; j_call: TRBJ2-7; cdr3_nt: TGTGCCAGCAGCTTAGTAGGGTTCGAGCAGTACTTC; cdr3_aa: CASSLVGFEQYF
d_call: TRBD1; v_call: TRBV4-3; clone_size: .; j_call: TRBJ1-3; cdr3_nt: TGCGCCAGCAGCCAATCTCGACAGGGCGCTGGAAACACCATATATTTT; cdr3_aa: CASSQSRQGAGNTIYF
d_call: TRBD1; v_call: TRBV7-2; clone_size: .; j_call: TRBJ2-1; cdr3_nt: TGTGCCAGCAGCTCGGGACAGGGGTTACATGAGCAGTTCTTC; cdr3_aa: CASSSGQGLHEQFF
d_call: TRBD1; v_call: TRBV6-5; clone_size: .; j_call: TRBJ1-2; cdr3_nt: TGTGCCAGCAGGCCCCCGGGACAGGGGGACTATGGCTACACCTTC; cdr3_aa: CASRPPGQGDYGYTF
d_call: .; v_call: TRBV27; clone_size: few; j_call: TRBJ2-5; cdr3_nt: TGTGCCAGCACCCAACAGGGACAAGAGACCCAGTACTTC; cdr3_aa: CASTQQGQETQYF
d_call: .; v_call: TRBV28; clone_size: .; j_call: TRBJ1-5; cdr3_nt: TGTGCCAGCAACCAGATAAATCAGCCCCAGCATTTT; cdr3_aa: CASNQINQPQHF
d_call: .; v_call: TRBV14; clone_size: .; j_call: TRBJ1-2; cdr3_nt: TGTGCCAGCAGCCCATTGGAGACTAACTATGGCTACACCTTC; cdr3_aa: CASSPLETNYGYTF
d_call: .; v_call: TRBV30; clone_size: few; j_call: TRBJ1-2; cdr3_nt: TGTGCCTGGTCCCGGGGCTATGGCTACACCTTC; cdr3_aa: CAWSRGYGYTF
d_call: TRBD1; v_call: TRBV27; clone_size: .; j_call: TRBJ2-7; cdr3_nt: TGTGCCAGCAGGGGACAGGCGAGCTCCTACGAGCAGTACTTC; cdr3_aa: CASRGQASSYEQYF
d_call: .; v_call: TRBV4-3; clone_size: .; j_call: TRBJ1-1; cdr3_nt: TGCGCCAGCAGCCAAGATGGAGGGAATACTGAAGCTTTCTTT; cdr3_aa: CASSQDGGNTEAFF
d_call: .; v_call: TRBV30; clone_size: once; j_call: TRBJ1-5; cdr3_nt: TGTGCCTGGATTGGGTCCCCGGCGAATCAGCCCCAGCATTTT; cdr3_aa: CAWIGSPANQPQHF
d_call: TRBD1; v_call: TRBV6-1; clone_size: .; j_call: TRBJ1-2; cdr3_nt: TGTGCCAGCAGCCGGGACAGCGCTAACTATGGCTACACCTTC; cdr3_aa: CASSRDSANYGYTF
d_call: .; v_call: TRBV29-1; clone_size: .; j_call: TRBJ2-7; cdr3_nt: TGCAGCGTTGGCGACAGACCCTACGAGCAGTACTTC; cdr3_aa: CSVGDRPYEQYF
d_call: .; v_call: TRBV28; clone_size: .; j_call: TRBJ2-7; cdr3_nt: TGTGCCAGCAGTTTGCCGGTTAATGGGACTTTTTCCTACGAGCAGTACTTC; cdr3_aa: CASSLPVNGTFSYEQYF
d_call: .; v_call: TRBV30; clone_size: .; j_call: TRBJ1-1; cdr3_nt: TGTGCCTGGAGTGTGTCGTGGGCCAACACTGAAGCTTTCTTT; cdr3_aa: CAWSVSWANTEAFF
d_call: .; v_call: TRBV6-4; clone_size: .; j_call: TRBJ2-2; cdr3_nt: TGTGCCAGCAGTGACGGGCACGACACCGGGGAGCTGTTTTTT; cdr3_aa: CASSDGHDTGELFF
d_call: TRBD1; v_call: TRBV4-2; clone_size: .; j_call: TRBJ1-2; cdr3_nt: TGTGCCAGCAGCCGGATTCAGGGGGCAGACTATGGCTACACCTTC; cdr3_aa: CASSRIQGADYGYTF
d_call: TRBD1; v_call: TRBV4-1; clone_size: .; j_call: TRBJ2-7; cdr3_nt: TGCGCCAGCAGCCAAGATTTTGGGCCCGGGACAGGGATCTACGAGCAGTACTTC; cdr3_aa: CASSQDFGPGTGIYEQYF